This is a list of T cell receptor beta chains from one sample in a study of cytomegalovirus exposure and HLA in healthy donors. Produced via immunoSEQ multiplex PCR; TCRdb's table is partial and in-frame only. Found here are about 150,000 clones, 70% to 80% of them singletons; the top ten hold roughly 8%. Sequencing was carried out using PBMCs. Receptor source: a man aged 25 to 45 in good health and CMV-seropositive. Both conserved end residues are part of each CDR3. D genes are given only for firm matches. Size tells how often a clone was seen (once, few, many) or the class of an expanded clone, and some rows leave it out.

V,size,D,length,J,CDR3,DNA
TRBV19,.,.,13,TRBJ2-1,CASSIALLSVQFF,TGTGCCAGTAGTATAGCCCTCCTATCCGTGCAGTTCTTC
TRBV5-1,.,TRBD1,15,TRBJ1-5,CASSPGTGNFQPQHF,TGCGCCAGCAGCCCTGGGACAGGGAATTTTCAGCCCCAGCATTTT
TRBV19,.,TRBD2,16,TRBJ2-7,CASSRGLAGDPYEQYF,TGTGCCAGTAGTAGGGGACTAGCGGGTGACCCCTACGAGCAGTACTTC
TRBV7-6,.,.,17,TRBJ1-2,CASSAFSRVTVGYGYTF,TGTGCCAGCAGCGCGTTTTCCAGGGTGACCGTAGGGTATGGCTACACCTTC
TRBV30,.,.,13,TRBJ1-5,CACSRTANQPQHF,TGTGCCTGTTCCCGGACAGCTAATCAGCCCCAGCATTTT
TRBV7-2,.,TRBD1,14,TRBJ1-1,CASSTGQGLTEAFF,TGTGCCAGCAGCACGGGACAGGGGCTCACTGAAGCTTTCTTT
TRBV7-9,few,.,13,TRBJ1-5,CSINSLKDQPQHF,TGTTCCATAAACAGCCTGAAGGATCAGCCCCAGCATTTT
TRBV4-3,.,.,17,TRBJ1-4,CASSQDGPPATNEKLFF,TGCGCCAGCAGCCAAGATGGCCCCCCTGCAACTAATGAAAAACTGTTTTTT
TRBV7-9,.,TRBD2,16,TRBJ2-3,CASSLPGTSGGATQYF,TGTGCCAGCAGCTTACCCGGGACTAGCGGGGGGGCTACGCAGTATTTT
TRBV6-5,.,.,15,TRBJ2-7,CASSYSSDATYEQYF,TGTGCCAGCAGTTATTCTAGCGACGCCACCTACGAGCAGTACTTC
TRBV7-2,.,TRBD1,15,TRBJ1-1,CASSPGQGKGTEAFF,TGTGCCAGCAGCCCCGGACAGGGGAAGGGTACTGAAGCTTTCTTT
TRBV5-6,.,.,12,TRBJ2-7,CASSLSGVEQYF,TGTGCCAGCAGCTTGTCGGGGGTCGAGCAGTACTTC
TRBV6-5,few,.,15,TRBJ2-7,CASSYSGGAPYEQYF,TGTGCCAGCAGTTACTCAGGCGGGGCGCCCTACGAGCAGTACTTC
TRBV6-5,.,.,13,TRBJ1-1,CASSYRGTKRAFF,TGTGCCAGCAGTTACCGAGGGACAAAAAGGGCTTTCTTT
TRBV19,few,.,12,TRBJ2-7,CASSMGGLEQYF,TGTGCCAGTAGTATGGGGGGTCTCGAGCAGTACTTC
TRBV27,.,TRBD1,15,TRBJ1-1,CASSLLTGVNTEAFF,TGTGCCAGCAGTTTATTGACAGGGGTGAACACTGAAGCTTTCTTT
TRBV28,.,TRBD2,16,TRBJ2-1,CASSQFGLADYNEQFF,TGTGCCAGCAGCCAGTTTGGACTAGCGGATTACAATGAGCAGTTCTTC
TRBV27,.,TRBD2,15,TRBJ2-1,CASSLAGGLYNEQFF,TGTGCCAGCAGTTTAGCGGGGGGCCTCTACAATGAGCAGTTCTTC
TRBV4-1,.,.,15,TRBJ1-4,CASSQGRGTNEKLFF,TGCGCCAGCAGCCAAGGCAGGGGAACTAATGAAAAACTGTTTTTT
TRBV15,.,TRBD1,15,TRBJ1-2,CATSRARDRGGGYTF,TGTGCCACCAGCAGAGCCAGGGACAGGGGAGGTGGCTACACCTTC
TRBV27,.,TRBD2,13,TRBJ2-3,CASTEAGGITQYF,TGTGCCAGCACCGAAGCGGGAGGGATTACGCAGTATTTT
TRBV25-1,.,.,15,TRBJ1-6,CASSELRDSHSPLHF,TGTGCCAGCAGTGAACTCCGGGACTCACATTCACCCCTCCACTTT
TRBV7-9,.,TRBD1,13,TRBJ1-1,CASSSFGTEATFF,TGTGCCAGCAGCTCTTTCGGGACAGAGGCTACTTTCTTT
TRBV11-2,.,.,13,TRBJ2-1,CASSGDFYNEQFF,TGTGCCAGCAGCGGGGACTTCTACAATGAGCAGTTCTTC
TRBV6-1,.,TRBD1,13,TRBJ2-3,CASRDRYLDTQYF,TGTGCCAGCCGGGACAGGTACCTCGATACGCAGTATTTT
TRBV30,.,.,14,TRBJ1-3,CAWRAAGSGNTIYF,TGTGCCTGGAGGGCGGCAGGGTCTGGAAACACCATATATTTT
TRBV11-2,once,TRBD1,15,TRBJ2-7,CASSTSRDRAYEQYF,TGTGCCAGCAGCACATCCCGGGACAGGGCGTACGAGCAGTACTTC
TRBV7-9,.,.,15,TRBJ2-3,CASSLGQLGTDTQYF,TGTGCCAGCAGCTTGGGGCAGTTAGGCACAGATACGCAGTATTTT
TRBV5-1,.,.,13,TRBJ2-7,CASSFESSYEQYF,TGCGCCAGCAGCTTTGAGAGCTCCTACGAGCAGTACTTC
TRBV5-1,.,TRBD2,17,TRBJ2-3,CASSFGTSGKSTDTQYF,TGCGCCAGCAGCTTCGGGACTAGCGGGAAGAGCACAGATACGCAGTATTTT
TRBV7-3,few,.,15,TRBJ1-1,CASSLEGVMNTEAFF,TGTGCCAGCAGTTTAGAGGGCGTGATGAACACTGAAGCTTTCTTT
TRBV5-4,.,.,13,TRBJ1-3,CASSSGEPDTIYF,TGTGCCAGCAGTTCCGGGGAACCAGACACCATATATTTT
TRBV4-3,.,TRBD1,18,TRBJ1-2,CASSQEARTGASNYGYTF,TGCGCCAGCAGCCAAGAGGCGAGGACAGGGGCCTCTAACTATGGCTACACCTTC
TRBV5-1,once,.,14,TRBJ1-2,CASSRDTTNYGYTF,TGCGCCAGCAGCAGGGACACGACTAACTATGGCTACACCTTC
TRBV7-9,.,.,15,TRBJ1-2,CASSPDSGVNYGYTF,TGTGCCAGCAGCCCGGACAGTGGAGTAAACTATGGCTACACCTTC
TRBV27,.,.,16,TRBJ1-2,CASSSGQGRANYGYTF,TGTGCCAGCAGTTCCGGGCAGGGTCGAGCTAACTATGGCTACACCTTC
TRBV19,.,.,12,TRBJ2-2,CASSARSGELFF,TGTGCCAGTAGCGCTAGATCCGGGGAGCTGTTTTTT
TRBV6-5,.,.,15,TRBJ1-2,CASSSETRINYGYTF,TGTGCCAGCAGTTCCGAGACAAGAATTAACTATGGCTACACCTTC
TRBV11-2,.,.,14,TRBJ1-1,CASSGGGMNTEAFF,TGTGCCAGCAGCGGCGGAGGGATGAACACTGAAGCTTTCTTT
TRBV6-1,.,.,13,TRBJ2-7,CASSAAPGGRGDF,TGTGCCAGCAGTGCGGCCCCCGGGGGCAGGGGGGACTTC
TRBV6-6,.,.,14,TRBJ2-7,CASSLSGTTYEQYF,TGTGCCAGCAGTTTATCGGGAACCACCTACGAGCAGTACTTC
TRBV5-1,.,.,14,TRBJ1-3,CASSLVTAGNTIYF,TGCGCCAGCAGCTTGGTAACAGCTGGAAACACCATATATTTT
TRBV11-2,once,TRBD2,15,TRBJ2-1,CASSLNAAGWDEQFF,TGTGCCAGCAGCTTAAATGCAGCGGGGTGGGATGAGCAGTTCTTC
TRBV12-5,.,.,13,TRBJ1-1,CASGLGLLTEAFF,TGTGCTAGTGGCCTAGGACTGTTAACTGAAGCTTTCTTT
TRBV6-6,.,TRBD2,15,TRBJ2-7,CASSPDSGRSHEQYF,TGTGCCAGCAGTCCGGATAGCGGGAGGTCTCACGAGCAGTACTTC